The source of this T cell receptor beta chain is a study of T cell responses to AZD1222 COVID-19 vaccine. Only in-frame clones appear in the TCRdb table, and some are missing; sequencing was by immunoSEQ multiplex PCR. The sample consists of 100,000 to 140,000 clones, about nine tenths of them appearing once. Germline CDR1 and CDR2: SGHTA and FQGNSA. J lost 7 bases, V lost 5 bases, and 14 bases had no gene match. CDR3 length equals 15 residues. The clonotype comes from an adult who received the AZD1222 COVID-19 vaccine. Specimen: peripheral blood, collected 28 days after the second AZD1222 dose. This chain connects TRBV7-2 to TRBJ2-7; 7 nucleotides line up with TRBD2. The CDR3 spells CASSPLSGRAKEQYF. In DNA form, the CDR3 reads TGTGCCAGCAGCCCCCTTAGTGGGAGGGCGAAGGAGCAGTACTTC.